This T cell receptor beta chain came from a study of T-cell memory formation after mild COVID-19. This clonotype turned up a few times. Germline V gene sequence: CDR1 SEHNR, CDR2 FQNEAQ (reference sequence). Trimming took off 0 bases at V and 11 bases at J, with 17 bases between the two ends. CDR3 length equals 15 residues. TCRdb itself ran the 5' RACE reads through MiXCR, one entry per CDR3 protein. Of some 600,000 distinct CDR3 sequences listed, approximately 15% are singletons. V is TRBV7-9 and J is TRBJ1-5; TRBD1 might be the D (5 bases). Sequenced material: PBMCs or a T cell subset sorted from them (not recorded which). This clonotype originated in an adult woman who had mild COVID-19 (a few samples of this study predate the infection). Cell type and time point are not known. The CDR3 spells CASSLATGDPAAQHF. CDR3 in DNA: TGTGCCAGCAGCTTAGCGACTGGGGACCCGGCGGCCCAGCATTTT.